A single T cell receptor beta chain is shown here with its context. No cognate antigen has been identified for it. Base quality data are lacking; no much larger clone is found one base away. The treatment or condition label corresponds to: allogeneic hematopoietic cell transplantation with graft depleted of TCRalphabeta T cells and CD19 B cells. The transplant recipients were children given TCRalphabeta/CD19-depleted allogeneic hematopoietic cell grafts. The method behind the library was PCR. The data were produced on an Illumina HiSeq 2500. To normalize quantification of the TCRbeta repertoire, the TCR libraries were built with molecular barcoding that relied on unique molecular identifiers. The public sequencing data were trimmed at Q25 with fastp and processed into clonotypes with MiXCR by TCRdb, which kept only in-frame beta chains. Duplicate CDR3 protein sequences are folded into a single record with the most common DNA and genes. This sample has 610,000 or so distinct CDR3 sequences in its table, and roughly 30% of those were observed once. 36% of the sample goes to the ten largest clones.

The data are from a study of T-cell reconstitution after alpha-beta-depleted transplantation in children (dated by TCRdb to the mid-2010s). General notes on the study: Using TCR repertoire profiling, the study followed T-cell immune reconstitution in a quantitative way in children after TCRalphabeta/CD19-depleted allogeneic hematopoietic cell transplantation. Beyond this particular receptor, the publication reports: The apparently early alphabetaT-cell count recovery about two months after transplant was reportedly dependent on only several hundred rapidly expanded clones derived from non-depleted graft cells. In some patients, high TCRbeta diversity at day 60 was attributed to recipient T cells and intrathymic progenitors that had survived conditioning. Over subsequent months, a decline in hyperexpanded clone frequencies was noted, and after one year, T-cell counts and TCRbeta diversity were mostly ascribed to newly produced T cells.

Trimming takes 6 bases off V and 4 bases off J; junction bases not matched to a gene: 11. The germline V gene (reference sequence) specifies DFQATT as CDR1 and SNEGSKA as CDR2. The CDR3 goes from the cysteine to the phenylalanine over 16 residues. Only CDR3 DNA remains: 48 bases, in frame from the first base. This chain is built from TRBV20-1 and TRBJ2-1, with 11 bases matching TRBD2. The material sequenced was PBMCs, taken before TCRalphabeta/CD19-depleted stem cell transplant. This TCR was sampled from a boy less than two years old with Wiskott-Aldrich syndrome, due to receive a stem cell transplant. In nucleotide form, the sequence is TGCAGTGCCGGAGGGGCTAGCGGGAGGACGTACAATGAGCAGTTCTTC. It translates to CSAGGASGRTYNEQFF.